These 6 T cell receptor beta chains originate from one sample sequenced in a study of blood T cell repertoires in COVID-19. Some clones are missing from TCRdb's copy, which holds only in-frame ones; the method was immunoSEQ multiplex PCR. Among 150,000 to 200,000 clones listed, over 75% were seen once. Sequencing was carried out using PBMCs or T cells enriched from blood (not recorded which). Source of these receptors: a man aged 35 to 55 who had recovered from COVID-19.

This CDR3 reads CASRRGGRREQFF. DNA for the CDR3: TGTGCCAGTAGGCGGGGGGGCCGTAGGGAGCAGTTCTTC. This chain links TRBV19 with TRBJ2-1, with TRBD2 matching 9 bases. Trimming at V came to 6 bases and at J to 10 bases, leaving 7 bases not matched to a gene. This CDR3 has 13 amino acids. Germline-derived CDR1 and CDR2 are LNHDA and SQIVND (reference sequence).

The chain's CDR3 is CASSSRGSGANVLTF. The CDR3 nucleotides read TGTGCCAGCAGTTCCAGGGGTTCTGGGGCCAACGTCCTGACTTTC. This sequence joins TRBV27 and TRBJ2-6, with D maybe TRBD1 (6 bases). V was pared by 4 bases and J by 1 base, with 8 bases between. The germline V gene encodes CDR1 MNHEY and CDR2 SMNVEV (reference sequence). The CDR3 extends over 15 amino acids.

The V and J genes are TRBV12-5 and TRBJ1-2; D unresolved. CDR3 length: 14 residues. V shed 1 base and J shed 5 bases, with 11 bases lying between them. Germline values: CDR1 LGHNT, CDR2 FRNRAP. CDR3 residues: CASGLEEGRYGYTF. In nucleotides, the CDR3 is TGTGCTAGTGGTTTGGAGGAGGGAAGGTATGGCTACACCTTC. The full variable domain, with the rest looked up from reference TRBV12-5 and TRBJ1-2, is DARVTQTPRHKVTEMGQEVTMRCQPILGHNTVFWYRQTMMQGLELLAYFRNRAPLDDSGMPKDRFSAEMPDATLATLKIQPSEPRDSAVYFCASGLEEGRYGYTFGSGTRLTVV.

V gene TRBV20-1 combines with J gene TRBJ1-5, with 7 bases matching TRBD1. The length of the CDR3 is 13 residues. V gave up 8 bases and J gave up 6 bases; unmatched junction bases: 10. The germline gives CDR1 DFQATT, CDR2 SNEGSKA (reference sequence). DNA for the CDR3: TGCAGTACCAGTGGAGGGGGCTCTCAGCCCCAGCATTTT. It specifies CSTSGGGSQPQHF.

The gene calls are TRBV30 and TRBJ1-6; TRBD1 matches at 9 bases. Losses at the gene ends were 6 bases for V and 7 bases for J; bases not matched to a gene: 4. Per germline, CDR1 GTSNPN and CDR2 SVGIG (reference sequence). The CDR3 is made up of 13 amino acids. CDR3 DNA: TGTGCCTGCTCGACAGGGGGAAATTCACCCCTCCACTTT. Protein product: CACSTGGNSPLHF.

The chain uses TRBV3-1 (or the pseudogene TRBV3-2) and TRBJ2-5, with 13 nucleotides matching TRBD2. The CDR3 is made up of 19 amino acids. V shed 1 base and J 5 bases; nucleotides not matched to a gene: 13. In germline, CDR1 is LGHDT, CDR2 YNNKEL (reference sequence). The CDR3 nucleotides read TGTGCCAGCAGCCAAGGCGGGTGGACTAGCGGGGGTCTGCGGGAGACCCAGTACTTC. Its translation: CASSQGGWTSGGLRETQYF.